Given below is one TCR beta chain in context. This sample is drawn from a study of radiotherapy plus CTLA-4 blockade in lung cancer. Germline CDR1 reads MGHRA; CDR2 reads YSYEKL. There are 14 residues in the CDR3. V was clipped by 4 bases and J by 4 bases, with 13 bases between them. Sequenced by immunoSEQ multiplex PCR; TCRdb stores in-frame clones only, minus some. The sample contains some 80,000 clones, under 90% of which appear only once. The source material was peripheral blood, sampled from a patient treated with radiotherapy plus ipilimumab. The sequence derives from a human donor with non-small cell lung cancer who had stable disease on radiotherapy plus ipilimumab. This sequence joins TRBV4-1 and TRBJ1-2, with D maybe TRBD1 (5 bases). The CDR3 bases are TGCGCCAGCAGCCTCATGGGACTGAGCTATGGCTACACCTTC. As protein: CASSLMGLSYGYTF.